The rows below give T cell receptor beta chains drawn from one sample of a study of cytomegalovirus exposure and HLA in healthy donors. Generated by immunoSEQ multiplex PCR, the TCRdb table keeps only in-frame clones and is missing some. The top ten hold 2.8% of the sample, which has fewer than 150,000 clones, around 76% seen once. The material sequenced was PBMCs. These receptors were collected from a male donor in good health and CMV-seronegative. Both conserved end residues are part of each CDR3. A D gene is named only where the DNA matches it firmly. Where a row states a size, it is once, few, many or the class of an expanded clone; other rows omit it.

CDR3: CASSIDGDSNQPQHF; DNA: TGTGCCAGTAGTATAGATGGAGATAGCAATCAGCCCCAGCATTTT; J: TRBJ1-5; size: once; D: .; V: TRBV19
CDR3: CASSSGRGSLTGELFF; DNA: TGCGCCAGCAGCTCCGGACGGGGATCTCTCACCGGGGAGCTGTTTTTT; J: TRBJ2-2; size: .; D: .; V: TRBV5-1
CDR3: CASKGGVRRNEQYF; DNA: TGTGCCTCAAAGGGAGGAGTCCGTAGAAACGAGCAGTACTTC; J: TRBJ2-7; size: .; D: .; V: TRBV10-3
CDR3: CASSLGQAFNTEAFF; DNA: TGTGCCAGCAGCTTGGGACAGGCCTTTAACACTGAAGCTTTCTTT; J: TRBJ1-1; size: .; D: .; V: TRBV5-4
CDR3: CASSEYLSSISYNEQFF; DNA: TGTGCCAGCAGTGAATATCTTAGTTCTATCTCCTACAATGAGCAGTTCTTC; J: TRBJ2-1; size: .; D: .; V: TRBV25-1
CDR3: CASSYSETGGEGAFF; DNA: TGTGCCAGCAGTTACTCAGAGACAGGGGGCGAAGGAGCTTTCTTT; J: TRBJ1-1; size: .; D: TRBD1; V: TRBV6-5
CDR3: CASSQDPGDTEAFF; DNA: TGCGCCAGCAGCCAAGATCCCGGGGACACTGAAGCTTTCTTT; J: TRBJ1-1; size: .; D: .; V: TRBV4-1
CDR3: CASSGQAYEQYF; DNA: TGTGCCAGCAGCGGACAGGCCTACGAGCAGTACTTC; J: TRBJ2-7; size: few; D: TRBD1; V: TRBV11-2
CDR3: CAWRQEISSYEQYF; DNA: TGTGCCTGGAGGCAGGAAATTAGCTCCTACGAGCAGTACTTC; J: TRBJ2-7; size: .; D: .; V: TRBV30
CDR3: CASSLVRTNTGELFF; DNA: TGTGCCAGCAGCTTAGTCAGGACGAACACCGGGGAGCTGTTTTTT; J: TRBJ2-2; size: .; D: .; V: TRBV7-8
CDR3: CASSQDLSSGANVLTF; DNA: TGTGCCAGCAGCCAAGATCTCAGCTCTGGGGCCAACGTCCTGACTTTC; J: TRBJ2-6; size: medium-sized; D: .; V: TRBV4-2
CDR3: CASSFLGYGTEAFF; DNA: TGTGCCAGCAGCTTTCTAGGTTACGGCACTGAAGCTTTCTTT; J: TRBJ1-1; size: .; D: .; V: TRBV7-3
CDR3: CASSPSGRGSYNEQFF; DNA: TGTGCCAGCAGCCCAAGCGGGAGAGGATCCTACAATGAGCAGTTCTTC; J: TRBJ2-1; size: .; D: TRBD2; V: TRBV9
CDR3: CASGYNTGGVGNIQYF; DNA: TGTGCCAGCGGTTACAATACAGGGGGCGTCGGAAACATTCAGTACTTC; J: TRBJ2-4; size: few; D: TRBD1; V: TRBV25-1
CDR3: CASSQSERAGALRGHSNQPQHF; DNA: TGTGCCAGCAGCCAATCAGAGCGGGCGGGGGCCCTCAGGGGCCATAGCAATCAGCCCCAGCATTTT; J: TRBJ1-5; size: .; D: .; V: TRBV14
CDR3: CASSFTGTAYNEQFF; DNA: TGTGCCAGCAGCTTTACCGGGACAGCCTACAATGAGCAGTTCTTC; J: TRBJ2-1; size: .; D: TRBD1; V: TRBV7-2
CDR3: CASSPSTLNTGELFF; DNA: TGCGCCAGCAGCCCGTCGACTCTCAACACCGGGGAGCTGTTTTTT; J: TRBJ2-2; size: .; D: .; V: TRBV4-1
CDR3: CASSQDLIGGSSYNEQFF; DNA: TGCGCCAGCAGCCAAGATTTAATCGGCGGGAGCTCCTACAATGAGCAGTTCTTC; J: TRBJ2-1; size: few; D: TRBD2; V: TRBV4-1